This T cell receptor (beta chain) was observed in a study of response to subunit inactivated influenza vaccine. This clonotype was detected only a few times. MiXCR was run by TCRdb on the RT-PCR reads, yielding one entry per CDR3 protein. The table has approximately 500,000 distinct CDR3 sequences, under 25% seen once. The sample was also linked to a second study, of T cells expressing NK-cell markers. That work states: Beta-chain TCR cDNA was generated via 5'RACE template switching with UMIs. Eight donors were sequenced, of whom seven were HCMV-seropositive, while the remaining one was HCMV-seronegative. Specificity for HCMV among expanded NKG2C+ T cell clones was not established.

This material consisted of CD4+ T cells sorted from PBMCs, taken approximately 13 days after vaccination. This TCR was recovered from a man aged 50-60 years who received an inactivated influenza vaccine.

In DNA form, the CDR3 reads TGCAGTGCTAGTATGTCTAGCGGCGTTTACGAGCAGTACTTC. As protein: CSASMSSGVYEQYF. The gene calls are TRBV20-1 and TRBJ2-7, with 7 bases lining up with TRBD2. CDR3 length: 14 residues. Germline CDR1 DFQATT, CDR2 SNEGSKA (reference sequence). Unmatched junction bases numbered 9, after V lost 3 bases and J lost 4 bases.